This TCR beta chain was identified in a study of blood T cell repertoires in COVID-19. Some clones are missing from TCRdb's copy, which holds only in-frame ones; the method was immunoSEQ multiplex PCR. The sample includes 180,000 or so clones, just under 80% of them seen just once. Trimming left V 0 bases short and J 7 bases short, with 15 bases between. The CDR3 loop spans 16 amino acids. CDR1 LGHNA and CDR2 YNFKEQ come from the germline V gene. V gene TRBV4-2 combines with J gene TRBJ1-4; D unresolved. This clonotype was obtained from a woman of 80 years or more with active or convalescent COVID-19. Sequenced sample: peripheral blood. The CDR3 nucleotides read TGTGCCAGCAGCCAAGATATGAGGGTTCGGCGTGAAAAACTGTTTTTT. Its translation: CASSQDMRVRREKLFF.